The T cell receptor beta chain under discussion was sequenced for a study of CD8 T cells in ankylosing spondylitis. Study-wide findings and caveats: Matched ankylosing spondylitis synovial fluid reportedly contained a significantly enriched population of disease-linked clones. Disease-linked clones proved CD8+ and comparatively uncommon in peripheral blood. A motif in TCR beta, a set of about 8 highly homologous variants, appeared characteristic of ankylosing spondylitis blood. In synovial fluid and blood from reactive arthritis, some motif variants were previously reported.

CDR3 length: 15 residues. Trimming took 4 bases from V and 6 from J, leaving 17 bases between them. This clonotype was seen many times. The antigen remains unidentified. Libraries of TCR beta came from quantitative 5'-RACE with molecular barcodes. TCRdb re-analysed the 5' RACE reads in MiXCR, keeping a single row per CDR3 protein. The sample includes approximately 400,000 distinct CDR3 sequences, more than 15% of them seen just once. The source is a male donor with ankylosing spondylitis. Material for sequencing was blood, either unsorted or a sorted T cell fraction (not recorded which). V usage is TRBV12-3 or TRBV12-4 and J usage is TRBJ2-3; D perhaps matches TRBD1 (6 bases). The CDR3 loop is CASSSLGLDRDTQYF. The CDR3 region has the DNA TGTGCCAGCAGTTCCCTAGGGCTCGACAGGGATACGCAGTATTTT.